Following are 25 T cell receptor beta chains from one sample sequenced in a study of CD8 T cells in Susac syndrome. Reverse transcription of about 0.5 to 1 ug RNA was carried out with random hexamers. One entry per CDR3 protein, called by TCRdb with MiXCR from the immunoSEQ multiplex PCR reads. The data contain about 300,000 distinct CDR3 sequences, 70% to 90% of them singletons. The sample consisted of CD8+ T cells from PBMCs. The receptors here all came from a human donor with multiple sclerosis.

This chain joins TRBV4-3 and TRBJ2-7; TRBD2 matches at 11 bases. Germline CDR1 LGHNA, CDR2 YSLEER. The length of the CDR3 is 15 residues. V shed 0 bases, J shed 6 bases, and the junction held 4 bases outside the gene matches. In DNA, the CDR3 is TGCGCCAGCAGCCAAGATCATAGCGGGAGGGGCGAGCAGTACTTC. This gives the protein CASSQDHSGRGEQYF.

The V call is TRBV3-1, the J call TRBJ1-1, with unresolved D. Germline CDR1 LGHDT, CDR2 YNNKEL (reference sequence). V gave up 2 bases and J gave up 5 bases, with 6 bases separating them. The length of the CDR3 is 12 residues. The CDR3 sequence: CASSQTLTEAFF. Written as DNA, the CDR3 is TGTGCCAGCAGCCAAACGTTGACTGAAGCTTTCTTT.

The chain recombines TRBV9 with TRBJ2-7; the D is unclear. This CDR3 contains 16 residues. CDR1 is SGDLS, CDR2 YYNGEE, per germline. V was cut by 0 bases and J by 3 bases, with 16 bases left in between. CDR3 nucleotide sequence: TGTGCCAGCAGCGTAGGTGGAACCGGTTGGAGCTACGAGCAGTACTTC. This gives the protein CASSVGGTGWSYEQYF.

The chain combines TRBV10-3 with TRBJ2-1; 11 bases are a match to TRBD2. This CDR3 has 21 amino acids. Germline loops: CDR1 ENHRY, CDR2 SYGVKD. After removal of 9 bases from V and 7 bases from J, the junction contained 29 bases not matched to a gene. Here the CDR3 reads CAINDNLVRGLAVQNGNEQFF. As DNA, the CDR3 is TGTGCCATAAATGATAATTTAGTGAGGGGACTAGCGGTCCAAAACGGTAATGAGCAGTTCTTC.

The CDR3 DNA reads as TGTGCCAGCAGTTTATCCAGGATCCCTAACGAGCAGTACTTC. Translation gives CASSLSRIPNEQYF. The chain links TRBV27 to TRBJ2-7; D is undetermined. The CDR3 loop spans 14 amino acids. Germline CDR1 reads MNHEY; CDR2 reads SMNVEV (reference sequence). V gave up 0 bases and J gave up 5 bases, with 11 bases separating them.

The gene calls are TRBV28 and TRBJ2-7, with D perhaps TRBD2 (5 bases). V lost 6 bases and J lost 1, with 13 bases in between. CDR1 MDHEN and CDR2 SYDVKM come from the germline V gene. The CDR3 contains 14 residues. The CDR3 reads CASSQDFPSYEQYF. CDR3 sequence (DNA): TGTGCCAGCAGCCAGGACTTTCCATCCTACGAGCAGTACTTC.

The V and J genes are TRBV9 and TRBJ2-3; the D is unclear. Germline loops: CDR1 SGDLS, CDR2 YYNGEE. The CDR3 is 12 amino acids. The V end lost 0 bases, the J end lost 10 bases, and 9 bases lay between the germline ends. The CDR3 coding sequence is TGTGCCAGCAGCGTAGAGGCGGCTCCGCAGTATTTT. Translation: CASSVEAAPQYF. Full variable domain (rest looked up from reference TRBV9 and TRBJ2-3): DSGVTQTPKHLITATGQRVTLRCSPRSGDLSVYWYQQSLDQGLQFLIQYYNGEERAKGNILERFSAQQFPDLHSELNLSSLELGDSALYFCASSVEAAPQYFGPGTRLTVL.

The V and J genes are TRBV15 and TRBJ1-3; D remains unclear. The V gene's germline CDR1 is LNHNV and CDR2 YYDKDF (reference sequence). Trimming took off 4 bases at V and 0 bases at J, with 10 bases between the two ends. The CDR3 extends over 15 amino acids. The CDR3 DNA follows: TGTGCCACCAGCATGGACCTCCTCTCTGGAAACACCATATATTTT. It yields the protein CATSMDLLSGNTIYF.

The chain links TRBV30 to TRBJ2-7; D gene uncertain. Deletions cut 8 bases from V and 2 bases from J, with 19 bases between. This CDR3 is 14 amino acids long. Germline V CDR1 and CDR2: GTSNPN, SVGIG (reference sequence). CDR3: CAQGLPERPYEQYF. The CDR3 bases are TGTGCCCAAGGTTTGCCCGAACGGCCCTACGAGCAGTACTTC.

This clonotype appeared a single time. The chain links TRBV27 to TRBJ1-2, with D hard to call. The V end was cut by 3 bases, the J end by 7 bases, with 18 bases between. The CDR3 is made up of 15 amino acids. The germline V gene has CDR1 MNHEY and CDR2 SMNVEV (reference sequence). Written as DNA, the CDR3 is TGTGCCAGCAGTTTTGGTGGCGGCCCGGTTTTTGGCTACACCTTC. Translation: CASSFGGGPVFGYTF.

The chain employs TRBV30 and TRBJ1-1, with unresolved D. This CDR3 has 14 residues. Trimming pared 3 bases from V and 4 bases from J, leaving 15 bases between. The germline CDR1 and CDR2 sequences are GTSNPN and SVGIG (reference sequence). The CDR3 spells CAWRWDSGSTEAFF. DNA for the CDR3: TGTGCCTGGAGATGGGATTCGGGGAGCACTGAAGCTTTCTTT.

The V call is TRBV7-2, the J call TRBJ1-3; TRBD1 is a possible D gene (6 bases). Germline V gene lookup returns CDR1 SGHTA and CDR2 FQGNSA. This CDR3 is built from 14 residues. With 5 bases removed from V and 0 bases from J, the gap between germline ends came to 8 bases. The CDR3 sequence: CASSGQSSGNTIYF. The CDR3 DNA reads TGTGCCAGCAGCGGACAGAGCTCTGGAAACACCATATATTTT.

The CDR3 loop is CASREFSGRGKETQYF. DNA of the CDR3: TGTGCCAGCAGGGAGTTCTCCGGGCGTGGGAAAGAGACCCAGTACTTC. The chain employs TRBV7-8 and TRBJ2-5; D is undetermined. Per germline, CDR1 SGHVS and CDR2 FQNEAQ. The CDR3 spans 16 residues. Trimming cost V 6 bases and J 3 bases, with 20 bases left between them.

The gene calls are TRBV20-1 and TRBJ2-5, with TRBD2 matching over 9 bases. CDR1 and CDR2 (germline): DFQATT, SNEGSKA (reference sequence). The CDR3 spans 16 residues. V shed 0 bases, J shed 2 bases, and the junction held 7 bases outside the gene matches. Written as DNA, the CDR3 is TGCAGTGCTAGAGATATGTCTAGCGGGGAACAAGAGACCCAGTACTTC. It specifies CSARDMSSGEQETQYF.

The V and J genes are TRBV19 and TRBJ2-5, with TRBD2 identical over 7 bases. The germline V gene has CDR1 LNHDA and CDR2 SQIVND (reference sequence). The junction had 4 bases not matched to a gene; V was cut back by 3 bases and J by 3 bases. The CDR3 covers 14 residues. CDR3 DNA sequence: TGTGCCAGTAGTATCCGGCTAGCGGAAGAGACCCAGTACTTC. Its translation: CASSIRLAEETQYF.

The rearrangement joins TRBV6-5 to TRBJ2-6; D unclear. Looked up from germline, CDR1 is MNHEY and CDR2 is SVGAGI. The V end was cut by 7 bases, the J end by 4 bases, with 14 bases between. This CDR3 has 15 residues. The CDR3 sequence is CASTAFFAGANVLTF. The CDR3 region has the DNA TGTGCCAGCACCGCTTTCTTTGCCGGGGCCAACGTCCTGACTTTC.

Points on this clonotype: The junction differs from germline at one of its ends, possibly a read error. The V gene is TRBV4-2, the J gene TRBJ1-1, with D unresolved. The CDR3 extends over 11 amino acids. The germline CDR1 and CDR2 sequences are LGHNA and YNFKEQ. The CDR3 spells CASSPGIEVFF. The CDR3 nucleotides read TGTGCCAGCAGCCCTGGTATAGAAGTTTTCTTT.

The V call is TRBV20-1, the J call TRBJ1-6, with unresolved D. The CDR3 is 14 amino acids. V was shortened by 6 bases and J by 10 bases, with 19 bases between the two germline ends. Germline V gene lookup returns CDR1 DFQATT and CDR2 SNEGSKA (reference sequence). DNA for the CDR3: TGCAGTGCCGGCCGGCCTACGGCCGGGTCACCCCTCCACTTT. This gives the protein CSAGRPTAGSPLHF.

This chain uses TRBV27 with TRBJ1-1, with TRBD1 identical over 8 bases. Germline V CDR1 and CDR2: MNHEY, SMNVEV (reference sequence). The CDR3 loop spans 12 amino acids. V lost 5 bases, J lost 9 bases, and 5 bases stayed unmatched. The CDR3 is CASSPTGGKAFF. CDR3 nucleotides: TGTGCCAGCAGTCCCACAGGGGGGAAAGCTTTCTTT.

The chain recombines TRBV9 with TRBJ2-2, with D maybe TRBD1 (5 bases). This CDR3 comprises 13 residues. Trimming stripped 3 bases from V and 6 bases from J, with 9 bases between. In germline, CDR1 is SGDLS, CDR2 YYNGEE. The DNA of the CDR3 is TGTGCCAGCAGCGAGGGGCCCGCCGGGGAGCTGTTTTTT. Its protein is CASSEGPAGELFF.

The chain carries TRBV6-5 and TRBJ2-1; weak D call: TRBD2 (6 bases). V dropped 0 bases and J dropped 4 bases, with 10 bases sitting between them. Per germline, CDR1 MNHEY and CDR2 SVGAGI. The CDR3 length is 15 residues. CDR3 amino acids: CASSYSAGSYNEQFF. CDR3 in DNA: TGTGCCAGCAGTTACTCAGCGGGCTCATACAATGAGCAGTTCTTC.

The chain links TRBV6-6 to TRBJ1-1, with D hard to call. Germline lookup yields CDR1 MNHNY and CDR2 SVGAGI (reference sequence). V lost 5 bases and J 7 bases, leaving 5 bases between the germline ends. The CDR3 runs to 10 residues. CDR3: CASSDFEAFF. DNA of the CDR3: TGTGCCAGCAGTGACTTTGAAGCTTTCTTT.

This clonotype was seen more than once but under ten times. The rearrangement links TRBV10-3 to TRBJ2-7, with D perhaps given as TRBD1 or TRBD2 (6 bases each). The V end was cut by 8 bases, the J end by 2 bases, with 10 bases between. The CDR3 covers 12 residues. Germline CDR1 and CDR2: ENHRY and SYGVKD. CDR3: CAIRGPTYEQYF. The CDR3 DNA follows: TGTGCCATCCGGGGGCCGACCTACGAGCAGTACTTC.

The DNA for the CDR3 is TGTGCCAGCAGCTTCGGACGGGGCACCGGGGAGCTGTTTTTT. Encoded protein: CASSFGRGTGELFF. This chain links TRBV5-5 with TRBJ2-2; D possibly corresponds to TRBD2 (5 bases). Trimming shortened V by 2 bases and J by 4 bases, and 9 bases separated the two germline ends. This CDR3 contains 14 residues. Germline CDR1 and CDR2: SGHKS and YYEKEE (reference sequence).

This clonotype has only one observation. This chain uses TRBV7-9 with TRBJ1-5, with D maybe TRBD1 (6 bases). Germline V gene data show CDR1 as SEHNR and CDR2 as FQNEAQ (reference sequence). Trimming cost V 4 bases and J 3 bases, with 10 bases left between them. The CDR3 extends over 14 amino acids. CDR3 DNA sequence: TGTGCCAGCAGCTCTCCGGGACACAATCAGCCCCAGCATTTT. Translating it yields CASSSPGHNQPQHF.